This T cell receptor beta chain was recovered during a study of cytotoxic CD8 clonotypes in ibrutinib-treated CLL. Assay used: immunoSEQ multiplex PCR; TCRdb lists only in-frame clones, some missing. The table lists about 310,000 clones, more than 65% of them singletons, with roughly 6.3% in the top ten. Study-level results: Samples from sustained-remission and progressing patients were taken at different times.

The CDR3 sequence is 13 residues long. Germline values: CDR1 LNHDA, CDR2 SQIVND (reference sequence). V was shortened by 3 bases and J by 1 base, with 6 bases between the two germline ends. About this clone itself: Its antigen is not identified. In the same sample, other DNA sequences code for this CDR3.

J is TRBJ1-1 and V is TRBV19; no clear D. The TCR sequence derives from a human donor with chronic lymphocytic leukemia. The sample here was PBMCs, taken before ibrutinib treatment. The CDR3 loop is CASSMGRNTEAFF. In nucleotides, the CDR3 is TGTGCCAGTAGTATGGGAAGGAACACTGAAGCTTTCTTT.